The present T cell receptor beta chain was sequenced within a study of blood T cell repertoires in COVID-19. Across the whole study: PBMCs, B-cell-depleted T cells, or T cells were the source of the cDNA or gDNA that made up the material.

The CDR3 is 15 residues long. The germline gives CDR1 MNHEY, CDR2 SMNVEV (reference sequence). Trimming left V 3 bases short and J 9 bases short, with 20 bases between. Per the original methods: Amplification with reference gene primers provided the estimates of nucleated cell counts. Generated by immunoSEQ multiplex PCR, the TCRdb table keeps only in-frame clones and is missing some. Clonal size and the V and J genes are those of that table, whereas D and trimming came from the DNA. The sample contains about 200,000 clones, 80% of which appear only once. The chain links TRBV27 to TRBJ1-2; D call uncertain. Sequenced input: PBMCs or T cells enriched from blood (not recorded which). The sequence was collected from a woman aged 40 to 50 with acute COVID-19. This CDR3 reads CASSFLPGVTQSYTF. As DNA, the CDR3 is TGTGCCAGCAGTTTCCTTCCCGGGGTAACGCAAAGCTACACCTTC.